Below, 16 T cell receptor beta chains from the same sample are listed, as sequenced in a study of blood T cell repertoires in COVID-19 (dated by TCRdb to about 2020). The receptor library was made with the immunoSEQ multiplex PCR assay. Imported from immuneACCESS, the table was reduced by TCRdb to in-frame sequences with V and J called. These copies leave out some clones; in studies compared against another copy, an unresolved V gene accounts for under half, and the cause of the remainder is not known. Counted in this sample were around 190,000 clones; around 80% of them appeared once. The ten largest clones add up to over 10% of the sample. The source material was peripheral blood. These receptors all come from a human donor in a cohort sampled during active COVID-19.

The V call is TRBV7-2, the J call TRBJ2-1; tentative D call: TRBD2 (5 bases). There are 14 residues in the CDR3. The V end was cut by 5 bases, the J end by 4 bases, with 12 bases between. CDR1 is SGHTA, CDR2 FQGNSA, per germline. The CDR3 nucleotides are TGTGCCAGCAGCCTTCGGACGGGATACAATGAGCAGTTCTTC. As protein: CASSLRTGYNEQFF. Supplemented by reference TRBV7-2 and TRBJ2-1, the full variable domain reads GAGVSQSPSNKVTEKGKDVELRCDPISGHTALYWYRQSLGQGLEFLIYFQGNSAPDKSGLPSDRFSAERTGGSVSTLTIQRTQQEDSAVYLCASSLRTGYNEQFFGPGTRLTVL.

The sample holds one count of this clone. V is TRBV29-1 and J is TRBJ2-5; D possibly corresponds to TRBD2 (5 bases). Deletions cut 3 bases from V and 2 bases from J, with 13 bases between. The germline V gene encodes CDR1 SQVTM and CDR2 ANQGSEA. The CDR3 length is 14 residues. CDR3 coding DNA: TGCAGCGTTGACGGAGGACCCGCTCAAGAGACCCAGTACTTC. Protein sequence: CSVDGGPAQETQYF.

This clone was seen more than once but under ten times. This chain connects TRBV19 to TRBJ2-7, with TRBD1 matching over 9 bases. Trimming at V came to 2 bases and at J to 4 bases, leaving 6 bases not matched to a gene. Germline V gives CDR1 LNHDA, CDR2 SQIVND (reference sequence). CDR3 length: 15 residues. The CDR3 loop reads CASSIRGQGWYEQYF. The CDR3 DNA is TGTGCCAGTAGTATAAGGGGACAGGGATGGTACGAGCAGTACTTC.

V and J are TRBV6-5 and TRBJ2-1, with 7 bases identical to TRBD1. CDR3 size: 12 residues. From germline, CDR1 is MNHEY and CDR2 SVGAGI. The ends lost 6 bases at V and 9 bases at J; junction bases unmatched: 5. CDR3 sequence: CASSDRVREQFF. CDR3 in DNA: TGTGCCAGCAGCGACAGGGTTCGTGAGCAGTTCTTC.

The J gene is TRBJ2-3, the V gene TRBV11-2; 7 nucleotides line up with TRBD2. The V and J ends lost 5 bases and 2 bases, in that order; junction bases with no gene match: 4. Germline V gene lookup returns CDR1 SGHAT and CDR2 FQNNGV. There are 14 residues in the CDR3. CDR3 coding DNA: TGTGCCAGCAGCCGGACTAGTCTCACAGATACGCAGTATTTT. It translates to CASSRTSLTDTQYF.

The chain joins TRBV19 to TRBJ2-1; 10 nucleotides agree with TRBD2. CDR1 is LNHDA, CDR2 SQIVND, per germline (reference sequence). After removal of 8 bases from V and 0 bases from J, the junction contained 10 bases not matched to a gene. This CDR3 spans 17 amino acids. In DNA, the CDR3 is TGTGCCAGTGGACCGGGACTAGCGTTTAGCTCCTACAATGAGCAGTTCTTC. Translated, it gives CASGPGLAFSSYNEQFF.

This clone was picked up a small number of times. This rearrangement joins TRBV5-5 to TRBJ1-1; D may be TRBD1 (5 bases). This CDR3 contains 13 residues. V dropped 0 bases and J dropped 8 bases, with 11 bases sitting between them. Germline CDR1 and CDR2: SGHKS and YYEKEE (reference sequence). CDR3 nucleotides: TGTGCCAGCAGCTTGGCCACGGGGGTCGAAGCTTTCTTT. This gives the protein CASSLATGVEAFF. Complete variable domain (other parts from reference TRBV5-5 and TRBJ1-1): DAGVTQSPTHLIKTRGQQVTLRCSPISGHKSVSWYQQVLGQGPQFIFQYYEKEERGRGNFPDRFSARQFPNYSSELNVNALLLGDSALYLCASSLATGVEAFFGQGTRLTVV.

This sequence joins TRBV18 and TRBJ1-1; 8 bases fit TRBD1. Germline assignment: CDR1 KGHSH and CDR2 LQKENI. This CDR3 contains 14 residues. The V and J ends lost 6 bases and 7 bases, in that order; junction bases with no gene match: 10. CDR3 protein: CASSATGGQGEAFF. CDR3 DNA sequence: TGTGCCAGCTCGGCTACAGGGGGGCAGGGTGAAGCTTTCTTT.

This chain links TRBV10-2 with TRBJ1-1; D perhaps matches TRBD1 (5 bases). V was trimmed by 2 bases and J by 11 bases, leaving 15 bases between them. There are 13 residues in the CDR3. Germline V CDR1 and CDR2: WSHSY, SAAADI. The chain's CDR3 is CASSEAQGGWAFF. CDR3 DNA sequence: TGCGCCAGCAGTGAGGCCCAGGGTGGATGGGCTTTCTTT.

The CDR3 protein is CASSESGRARGNEQFF. Here the CDR3 DNA reads TGTGCCAGCAGTGAATCAGGCAGGGCTAGGGGAAATGAGCAGTTCTTC. The rearrangement joins TRBV6-1 to TRBJ2-1, with D perhaps matching TRBD1 (5 bases). The length of the CDR3 is 16 residues. V dropped 2 bases and J dropped 7 bases, with 18 bases sitting between them. Germline V gene sequence: CDR1 MNHNS, CDR2 SASEGT.

V gene TRBV2 combines with J gene TRBJ2-1; 7 bases map to TRBD2. J gave up 4 bases and V 2 bases, and 5 bases lay outside the gene matches. CDR3 size: 15 residues. Germline V gene data show CDR1 as SNHLY and CDR2 as FYNNEI. This chain's CDR3 is CASSESRGSYNEQFF. DNA for the CDR3: TGTGCCAGCAGTGAATCTCGCGGGAGTTACAATGAGCAGTTCTTC.

The J gene is TRBJ1-1, the V gene TRBV11-3; D not resolved. In germline, CDR1 is SGHNT, CDR2 YENEEA. CDR3 length: 13 amino acids. The V and J ends lost 1 base and 4 bases respectively, with 7 bases between them. CDR3 DNA: TGTGCCAGCAGCTTAGCTCGCAGCACTGAAGCTTTCTTT. As protein: CASSLARSTEAFF.

CDR3 coding DNA: TGTGCCACTTGCGGGAGCTCCTACAATGAGCAGTTCTTC. Translating it yields CATCGSSYNEQFF. This sequence joins TRBV21-1 and TRBJ2-1; no DNA check was done on the table's D call, TRBD2. TRBV21-1 is described as a pseudogene. The CDR3 totals 13 residues.

The chain links TRBV28 to TRBJ2-4; 11 bases are shared with TRBD1. V dropped 6 bases and J dropped 0; count of bases not matched to a gene: 10. Germline V gene sequence: CDR1 MDHEN, CDR2 SYDVKM. The CDR3 extends over 18 amino acids. This chain's CDR3 is CASSRPGTGGPAKNIQYF. Here the CDR3 DNA reads TGTGCCAGCAGCCGACCCGGGACAGGGGGGCCAGCCAAAAACATTCAGTACTTC.

This clone was seen a few times. The chain recombines TRBV4-1 with TRBJ2-7; D may be TRBD1 (5 bases). The germline CDR1 and CDR2 sequences are MGHRA and YSYEKL. The V and J ends lost 2 bases and 4 bases respectively, with 12 bases between them. The CDR3 is 14 residues long. The CDR3 DNA is TGCGCCAGCAGCCAACACAGGCCTTTATACGAGCAGTACTTC. It specifies CASSQHRPLYEQYF.

The chain is built from TRBV15 and TRBJ2-5, with 12 bases fitting TRBD2. The V and J ends lost 5 bases and 1 base, in that order; junction bases with no gene match: 8. The CDR3 runs 17 residues. Germline V gene data show CDR1 as LNHNV and CDR2 as YYDKDF (reference sequence). CDR3 residues: CATSVGLAGGIQETQYF. CDR3 sequence (DNA): TGTGCCACCAGCGTTGGGCTAGCGGGAGGGATCCAAGAGACCCAGTACTTC. Together with reference TRBV15 and TRBJ2-5, the CDR3 gives the full variable domain: DAMVIQNPRYQVTQFGKPVTLSCSQTLNHNVMYWYQQKSSQAPKLLFHYYDKDFNNEADTPDNFQSRRPNTSFCFLDIRSPGLGDTAMYLCATSVGLAGGIQETQYFGPGTRLLVL.